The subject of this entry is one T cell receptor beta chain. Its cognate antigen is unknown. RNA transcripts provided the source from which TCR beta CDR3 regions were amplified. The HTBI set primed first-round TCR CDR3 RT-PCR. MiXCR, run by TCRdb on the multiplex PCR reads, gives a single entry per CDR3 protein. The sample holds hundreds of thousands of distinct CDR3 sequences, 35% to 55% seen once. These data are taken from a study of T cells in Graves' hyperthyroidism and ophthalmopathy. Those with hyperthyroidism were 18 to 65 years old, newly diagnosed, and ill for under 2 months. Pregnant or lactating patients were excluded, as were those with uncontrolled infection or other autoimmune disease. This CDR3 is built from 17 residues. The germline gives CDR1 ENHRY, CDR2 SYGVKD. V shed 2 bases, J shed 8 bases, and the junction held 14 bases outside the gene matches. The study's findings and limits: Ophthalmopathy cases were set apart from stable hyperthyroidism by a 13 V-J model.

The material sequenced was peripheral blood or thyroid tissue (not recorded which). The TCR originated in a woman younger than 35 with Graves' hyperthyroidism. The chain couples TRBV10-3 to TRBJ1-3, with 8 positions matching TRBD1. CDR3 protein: CAISEGTGLEYGYTIYF. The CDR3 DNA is TGTGCCATCAGTGAGGGGACAGGTCTGGAGTATGGCTACACCATATATTTT.